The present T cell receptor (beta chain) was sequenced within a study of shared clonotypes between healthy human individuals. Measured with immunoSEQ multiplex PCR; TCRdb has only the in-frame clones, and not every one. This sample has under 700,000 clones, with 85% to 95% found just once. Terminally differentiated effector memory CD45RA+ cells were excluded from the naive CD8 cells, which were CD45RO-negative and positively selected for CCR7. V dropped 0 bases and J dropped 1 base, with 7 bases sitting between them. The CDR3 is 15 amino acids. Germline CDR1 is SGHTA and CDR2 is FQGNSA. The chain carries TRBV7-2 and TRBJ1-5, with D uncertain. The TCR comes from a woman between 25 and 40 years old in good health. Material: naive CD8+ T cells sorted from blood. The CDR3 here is CASSLAHRSNQPQHF. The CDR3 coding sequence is TGTGCCAGCAGCTTAGCGCATCGAAGCAATCAGCCCCAGCATTTT.